Listed here is a single T cell receptor (beta chain). Its target is unknown. The donors were all healthy and Caucasian. The sample is drawn from a study of identical twins. General observations from the study: Findings depended on cross-sectional statistics rather than tracking the same donors. Invariant populations such as MAIT and iNKT cells could partly muddle zero-insertion analyses.

Germline values: CDR1 SEHNR, CDR2 FQNEAQ (reference sequence). There are 14 residues in the CDR3. V shed 5 bases and J shed 2 bases, with 12 bases lying between them. Unique molecular identifiers were present on cDNA, and template switching added a universal primer site. TCRdb reprocessed the 5' RACE reads via MiXCR and lists one record per CDR3 protein. The profile shows hundreds of thousands of distinct CDR3 sequences, around 8.6% of them singletons. This sample was also put to use in a study of yellow fever vaccine responses in identical twins.

The gene calls are TRBV7-9 and TRBJ2-5, with D hard to call. The TCR sequence derives from a woman younger than 30 in good health. Material for sequencing was PBMCs. In DNA, the CDR3 is TGTGCCAGCAGCCCCCCCGCGCCTCAAGAGACCCAGTACTTC. Translating it yields CASSPPAPQETQYF.